This TCR beta chain was documented in a study of blood T cell repertoires in COVID-19 (dated by TCRdb to 2020 to 2022). About the study as a whole: Collaborator samples came from the United States, Italy and Spain and covered acute and convalescent phases of COVID-19. Deeply sampled blood TCRbeta repertoires from subjects exposed to, actively infected with, or recovered from COVID-19 were included in the dataset. Where HLA class I and class II types were available, the types were taken from metadata supplied by the sample provider, not from assay-based typing. A de-identified subject ID, COVID-19 status, age in years and sex were almost always included in the sample metadata. Samples came from the ongoing ImmuneRACE study (first 160 participants) plus 1,254 subjects from 6 global collaborators. The prospective study material was composed of cDNA or gDNA derived from T cells, B-cell-depleted T cells, or PBMCs. The repertoires were made available in a free public database intended to serve as a resource for research on the immune response to SARS-CoV-2. What the study reported, not specific to this receptor: Clinical and demographic metadata were provided uncurated, with the amount varying by source and participant.

CDR1 and CDR2 are drawn from the germline V gene: MGHDK, SYGVNS. The CDR3 measures 15 amino acids from cysteine to phenylalanine. Only the CDR3 DNA stays, 45 bases, in frame from base 1. After removal of 6 bases from V and 5 bases from J, the junction retains 7 bases not matched to a gene. TCRbeta CDR3 regions were amplified from genomic DNA by means of the immunoSEQ Assay, a bias-controlled multiplex PCR. In the authors' own workflow: The number of nucleated cells in each sample was estimated from the amplification of reference gene primers within the assay. Sequence reads were collapsed and filtered to measure the absolute abundance of every unique TCRbeta CDR3 rearrangement. For each sample, productive Simpson clonality was calculated by taking the square root of Simpson's diversity index across productive rearrangements. This immuneACCESS table, as held by TCRdb, lists in-frame sequences with V and J called but not all clones. Of the missing ones, under half trace to an unresolved V gene in checked studies; the others have no known cause. D and trimming were read from the DNA, whereas the V and J calls and clone size are those reported in that table. This sample holds approximately 110,000 clones; 60% to 80% were observed only once. In total, the top ten clones hold about 6% of the sample.

At one collaborating source in Seattle, patients were enrolled during active infection and were followed longitudinally through the course of disease. Each collaborating institution followed its own protocols to collect whole blood in K2EDTA tubes. For TCRbeta analysis, collaborators shipped samples in one of three forms: frozen whole blood, isolated PBMCs, or DNA extracted from either of those sample types. Details on this clone: The specificity of this receptor is unknown. No qualities accompany the bases; no much larger clone lies one base away.

The material sequenced was peripheral blood. The receptor was derived from a man aged 80 or over with COVID-19, enrolled during active disease. The V and J segments used are TRBV25-1 and TRBJ1-6; 7 central nucleotides agree with TRBD1. The base sequence is TGTGCCAGCAGCAGGGGGATAGGGGATAATTCACCCCTCCACTTT. Translated, this gives CASSRGIGDNSPLHF.